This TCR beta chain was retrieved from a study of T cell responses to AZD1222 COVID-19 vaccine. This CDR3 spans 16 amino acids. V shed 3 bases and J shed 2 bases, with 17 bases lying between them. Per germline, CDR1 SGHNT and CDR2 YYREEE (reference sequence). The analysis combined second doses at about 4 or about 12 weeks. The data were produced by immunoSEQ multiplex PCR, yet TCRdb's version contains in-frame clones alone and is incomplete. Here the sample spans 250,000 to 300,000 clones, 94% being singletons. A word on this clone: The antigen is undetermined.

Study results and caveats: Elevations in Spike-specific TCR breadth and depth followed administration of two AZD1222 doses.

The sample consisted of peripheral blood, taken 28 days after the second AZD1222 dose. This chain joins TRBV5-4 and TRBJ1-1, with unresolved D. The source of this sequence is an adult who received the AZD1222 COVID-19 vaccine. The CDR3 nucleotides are TGTGCCAGCAGCTCTCTCTTCTCAAGTCACAACACTGAAGCTTTCTTT. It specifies CASSSLFSSHNTEAFF.